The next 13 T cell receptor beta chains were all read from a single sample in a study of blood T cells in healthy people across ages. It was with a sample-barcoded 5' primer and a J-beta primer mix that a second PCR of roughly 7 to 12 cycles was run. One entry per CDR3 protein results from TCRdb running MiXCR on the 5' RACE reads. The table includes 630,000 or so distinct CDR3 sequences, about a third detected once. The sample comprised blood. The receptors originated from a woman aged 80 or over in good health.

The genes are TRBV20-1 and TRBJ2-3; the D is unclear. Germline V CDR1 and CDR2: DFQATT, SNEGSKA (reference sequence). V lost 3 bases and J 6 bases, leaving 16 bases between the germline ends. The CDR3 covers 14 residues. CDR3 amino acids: CSASFDTRADTQYF. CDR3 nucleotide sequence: TGCAGTGCTAGCTTCGACACCCGTGCGGATACGCAGTATTTT.

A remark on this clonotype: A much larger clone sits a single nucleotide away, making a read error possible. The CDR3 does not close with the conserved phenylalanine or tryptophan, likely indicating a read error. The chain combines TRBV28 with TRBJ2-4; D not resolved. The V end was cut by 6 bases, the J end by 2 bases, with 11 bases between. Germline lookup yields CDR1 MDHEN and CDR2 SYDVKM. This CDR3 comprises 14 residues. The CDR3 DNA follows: TGTGCCAGCAGGTCGGACGTGACCAAAAACATTCAGTACTAC. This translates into CASRSDVTKNIQYY.

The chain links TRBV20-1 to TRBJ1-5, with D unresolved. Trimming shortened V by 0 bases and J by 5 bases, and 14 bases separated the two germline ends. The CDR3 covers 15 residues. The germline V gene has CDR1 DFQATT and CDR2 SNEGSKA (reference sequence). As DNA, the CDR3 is TGCAGTGCTAGAGATATGGCCGGCGGGGATCAGCCCCAGCATTTT. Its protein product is CSARDMAGGDQPQHF.

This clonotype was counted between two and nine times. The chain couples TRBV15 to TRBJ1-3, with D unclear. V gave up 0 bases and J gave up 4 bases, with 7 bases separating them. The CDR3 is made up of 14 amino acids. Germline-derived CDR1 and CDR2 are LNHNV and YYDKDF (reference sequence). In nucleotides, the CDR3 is TGTGCCACCAGCAGAGATCGAATCGGAAACACCATATATTTT. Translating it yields CATSRDRIGNTIYF. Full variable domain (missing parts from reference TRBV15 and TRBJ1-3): DAMVIQNPRYQVTQFGKPVTLSCSQTLNHNVMYWYQQKSSQAPKLLFHYYDKDFNNEADTPDNFQSRRPNTSFCFLDIRSPGLGDTAMYLCATSRDRIGNTIYFGEGSWLTVV.

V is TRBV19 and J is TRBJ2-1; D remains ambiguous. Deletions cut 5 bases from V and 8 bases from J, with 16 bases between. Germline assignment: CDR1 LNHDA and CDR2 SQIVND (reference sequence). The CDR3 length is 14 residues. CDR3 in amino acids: CASSPRSIEDEQFF. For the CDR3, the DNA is TGTGCCAGTAGTCCCCGATCTATTGAGGATGAGCAGTTCTTC.

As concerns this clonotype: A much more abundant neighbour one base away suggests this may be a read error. CDR3 amino acids: CASSPNAELRQPQHF. The CDR3 DNA reads TGTGCCAGCAGCCCCAACGCGGAGCTCAGACAGCCCCAGCATTTT. V gene TRBV6-5 combines with J gene TRBJ1-5; D remains ambiguous. V lost 6 bases to trimming and J lost 7 bases, with 19 bases between them. The V gene's germline CDR1 is MNHEY and CDR2 SVGAGI. The CDR3 extends over 15 amino acids.

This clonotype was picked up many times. The CDR3 DNA is TGTGCCAGCAGCTCAGACAGGGGGCAACAGTTAATATCCTACAATGAGCAGTTCTTC. The encoded protein is CASSSDRGQQLISYNEQFF. The chain recombines TRBV7-9 with TRBJ2-1, with 10 positions matching TRBD1. The J segment lost 1 base and the V segment lost 4 bases, leaving 13 bases of the junction unmatched. Germline values: CDR1 SEHNR, CDR2 FQNEAQ (reference sequence). CDR3 length equals 19 residues.

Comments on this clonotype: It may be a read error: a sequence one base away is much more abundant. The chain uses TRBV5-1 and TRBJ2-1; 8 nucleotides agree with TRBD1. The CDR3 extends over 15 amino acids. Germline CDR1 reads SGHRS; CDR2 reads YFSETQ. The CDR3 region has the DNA TGCGCCAGCAGCTTGGCTGGACAGGGATTACATGAGCGGTTCTTC. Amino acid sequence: CASSLAGQGLHERFF. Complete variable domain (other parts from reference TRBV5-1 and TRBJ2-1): KAGVTQTPRYLIKTRGQQVTLSCSPISGHRSVSWYQQTPGQGLQFLFEYFSETQRNKGNFPGRFSGRQFSNSRSEMNVSTLELGDSALYLCASSLAGQGLHERFFGPGTRLTVL.

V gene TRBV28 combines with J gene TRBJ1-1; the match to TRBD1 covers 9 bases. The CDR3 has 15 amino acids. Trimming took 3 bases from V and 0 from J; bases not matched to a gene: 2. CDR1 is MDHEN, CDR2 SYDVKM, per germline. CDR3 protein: CASSLTGGMNTEAFF. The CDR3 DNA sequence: TGTGCCAGCAGTTTGACAGGGGGAATGAACACTGAAGCTTTCTTT.

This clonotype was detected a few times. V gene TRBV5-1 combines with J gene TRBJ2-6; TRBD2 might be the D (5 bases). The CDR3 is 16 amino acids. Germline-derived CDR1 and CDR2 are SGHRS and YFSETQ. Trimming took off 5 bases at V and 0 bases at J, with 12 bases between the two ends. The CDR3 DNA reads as TGCGCCAGCAGGGAGGACCCGACCTCTGGGGCCAACGTCCTGACTTTC. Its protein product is CASREDPTSGANVLTF.

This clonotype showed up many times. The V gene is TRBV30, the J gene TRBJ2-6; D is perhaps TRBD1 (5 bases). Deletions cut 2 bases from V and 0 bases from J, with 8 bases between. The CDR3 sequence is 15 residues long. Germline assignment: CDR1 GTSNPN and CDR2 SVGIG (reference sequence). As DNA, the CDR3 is TGTGCCTGGAGTATCGACAGCTCTGGGGCCAACGTCCTGACTTTC. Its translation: CAWSIDSSGANVLTF.

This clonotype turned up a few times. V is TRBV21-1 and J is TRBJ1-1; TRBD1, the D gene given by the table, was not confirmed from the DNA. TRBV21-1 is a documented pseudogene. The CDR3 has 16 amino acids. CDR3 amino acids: CASSGDRGLSITEAFF. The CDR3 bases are TGTGCCAGCAGCGGGGACAGGGGGCTCTCGATTACTGAAGCTTTCTTT.

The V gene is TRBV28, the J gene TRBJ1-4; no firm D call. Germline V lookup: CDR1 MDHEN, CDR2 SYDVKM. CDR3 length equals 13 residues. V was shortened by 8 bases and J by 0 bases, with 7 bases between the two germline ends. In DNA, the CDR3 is TGTGCCAGCTTGGAGGCAACTAATGAAAAACTGTTTTTT. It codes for CASLEATNEKLFF. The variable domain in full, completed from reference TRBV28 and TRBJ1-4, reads DVKVTQSSRYLVKRTGEKVFLECVQDMDHENMFWYRQDPGLGLRLIYFSYDVKMKEKGDIPEGYSVSREKKERFSLILESASTNQTSMYLCASLEATNEKLFFGSGTQLSVL.